This T cell receptor (beta chain) was identified in a study of T cell repertoires in cytomegalovirus infection. Overall study context: An indication of both CMV infection and matching HLA type came from public TCR beta signatures.

V shed 6 bases, J shed 8 bases, and the junction held 10 bases outside the gene matches. There are 15 residues in the CDR3. Per germline, CDR1 SNHLY and CDR2 FYNNEI. As for this clonotype: Its antigen is still unknown.

TCRdb re-called the reads through MiXCR, storing one row per CDR3 protein. The data show fewer than 350,000 distinct CDR3 sequences, about 29% seen once. The receptor's source is a human donor in good health (CMV status not recorded). Some clones in this sample may be carry-over from other donors' samples. Sequencing used cultured PBMCs, obtained from culture after CMV antigen stimulation. The chain employs TRBV2 and TRBJ2-3, with 11 bases that match TRBD2. Here the CDR3 reads CASSSTSGGQGTQYF. The CDR3 coding sequence is TGTGCCAGCAGCTCCACTAGCGGGGGACAAGGTACGCAGTATTTT.